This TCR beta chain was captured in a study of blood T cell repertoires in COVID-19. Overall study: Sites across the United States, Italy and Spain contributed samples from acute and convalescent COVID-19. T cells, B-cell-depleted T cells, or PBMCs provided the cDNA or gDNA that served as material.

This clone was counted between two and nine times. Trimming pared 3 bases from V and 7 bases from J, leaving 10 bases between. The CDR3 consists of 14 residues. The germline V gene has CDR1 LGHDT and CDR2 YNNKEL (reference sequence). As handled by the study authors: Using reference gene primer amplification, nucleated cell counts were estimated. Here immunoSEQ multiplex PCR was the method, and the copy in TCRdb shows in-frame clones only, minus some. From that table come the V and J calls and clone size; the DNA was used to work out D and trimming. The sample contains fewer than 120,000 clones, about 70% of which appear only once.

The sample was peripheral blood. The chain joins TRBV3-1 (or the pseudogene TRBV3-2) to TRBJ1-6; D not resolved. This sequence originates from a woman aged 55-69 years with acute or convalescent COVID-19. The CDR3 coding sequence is TGTGCCAGCAGCCAGGCCAGGCCCAATTCACCCCTCCACTTT. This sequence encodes CASSQARPNSPLHF.